This entry concerns a single T cell receptor beta chain. Its target is unknown. This sample is part of a study of cytomegalovirus exposure and HLA in healthy donors. This CDR3 is 13 amino acids long. Germline V gene data show CDR1 as SGHDT and CDR2 as YYEEEE. V was pared by 0 bases and J by 8 bases, with 11 bases between. Whole-study results and caveats: HLA restriction was apparent for most CMV-associated TCR beta chains in a later analysis. Within an earlier analysis, most TCR beta V segments proved productive either about 87% or about 30% of the time.

Researchers ran the PCR with 60 Vbeta and 13 Jbeta primers. Only in-frame clones appear in the TCRdb table, and some are missing; sequencing was by immunoSEQ multiplex PCR. The sample contains under 85,000 clones, roughly 70% of which appear only once. The V call is TRBV5-6, the J call TRBJ1-2; D unresolved. The clonotype was recovered from a woman in her thirties in good health and CMV-seronegative. The sample taken for sequencing was PBMCs. CDR3 DNA sequence: TGTGCCAGCAGCTTGGCCAGGTACGACGGCTACACCTTC. Translated: CASSLARYDGYTF. Full variable domain (outside the CDR3, taken from reference TRBV5-6 and TRBJ1-2): DAGVTQSPTHLIKTRGQQVTLRCSPKSGHDTVSWYQQALGQGPQFIFQYYEEEERQRGNFPDRFSGHQFPNYSSELNVNALLLGDSALYLCASSLARYDGYTFGSGTRLTVV.